This TCR beta chain came from a study of blood T cell repertoires in COVID-19. Study-level background: Sites across the United States, Italy and Spain contributed samples from acute and convalescent COVID-19. PBMCs, B-cell-depleted T cells, or T cells provided the cDNA or gDNA that made up the material.

Trimming cost V 1 base and J 2 bases; bases outside gene matches: 7. Per the germline V gene, CDR1 is GTSNPN and CDR2 is SVGIG (reference sequence). The CDR3 is 17 residues long. Authors' analysis steps: Amplifying reference gene primers gave estimates of nucleated cell counts. Data came from immunoSEQ multiplex PCR; TCRdb stores just in-frame clones and leaves some out. The DNA was the basis for D and trimming; V, J and clone size are from that table. The sample yields about 190,000 clones, about 83% seen once. This rearrangement joins TRBV30 to TRBJ2-6; 8 nucleotides agree with TRBD1. The TCR was taken from a woman younger than 35 who had recovered from COVID-19. The material sequenced was peripheral blood. DNA for the CDR3: TGTGCCTGGAGTGGAAGGACAGGGTATGCTGGGGCCAACGTCCTGACTTTC. Protein sequence: CAWSGRTGYAGANVLTF.